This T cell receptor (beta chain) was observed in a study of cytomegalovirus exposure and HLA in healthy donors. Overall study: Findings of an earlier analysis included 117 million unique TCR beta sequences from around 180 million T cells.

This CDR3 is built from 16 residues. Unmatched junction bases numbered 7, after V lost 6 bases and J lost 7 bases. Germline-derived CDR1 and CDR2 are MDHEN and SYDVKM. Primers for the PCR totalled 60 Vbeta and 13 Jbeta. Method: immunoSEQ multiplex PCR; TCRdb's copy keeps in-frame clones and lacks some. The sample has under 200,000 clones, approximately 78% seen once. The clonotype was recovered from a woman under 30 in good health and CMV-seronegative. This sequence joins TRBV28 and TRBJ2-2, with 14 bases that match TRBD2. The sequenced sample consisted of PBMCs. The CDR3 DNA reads TGTGCCAGCAGCGGGACTAGCGGGAGTTCAATCGGGGAGCTGTTTTTT. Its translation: CASSGTSGSSIGELFF.